This T cell receptor beta chain originates from a study of CD8 T cells in Susac syndrome. TCR beta from blood CD8+ and CD4+ T cells was sequenced. Treatment-naive patients with stable or active relapsing-remitting disease were the multiple sclerosis controls. TEMRA cells were enriched by FACS, while CD8+ and CD4+ T cells were obtained through a negative isolation that was performed magnetically. V was cut by 4 bases and J by 4 bases, with 10 bases left in between. The CDR3 consists of 13 residues. CDR1 and CDR2 (germline): MNHEY, SMNVEV (reference sequence). Random hexamers primed reverse transcription of about 0.5 to 1 ug RNA. A multiplex approach, immunoSEQ multiplex PCR, amplified TCR beta CDR3 across 54 Vbeta and 13 Jbeta. TCRdb recomputed calls from the immunoSEQ multiplex PCR reads with MiXCR, one row per CDR3 protein. The data show about 400,000 distinct CDR3 sequences, with approximately 85% seen just once and about 0.12% held by the top ten.

Sequenced: CD8+ T cells from PBMCs. The gene calls are TRBV27 and TRBJ1-1; perhaps TRBD1 as D (5 bases). The TCR sequence derives from a human donor with multiple sclerosis. CDR3 DNA: TGTGCCAGCAGTTCGAGACAGTTCACTGAAGCTTTCTTT. Translated, it gives CASSSRQFTEAFF.